A few counts support the clone carrying this T cell receptor beta chain. What it recognizes is unknown. The authors made TCR cDNA by 5'RACE template switching, adding a universal primer site and UMIs. From the 5' RACE reads, TCRdb called clonotypes with MiXCR, one entry per CDR3 protein. The sample contains 150,000 to 200,000 distinct CDR3 sequences, 9.3% of which appear only once. This sample was taken from a study of T cells after yellow fever vaccination. Study background: SMART-Seq v4 Ultra Low Input served to prepare low-cell-number fractions.

With 6 bases removed from V and 1 base from J, the gap between germline ends came to 9 bases. The CDR3 extends over 13 amino acids. Germline V lookup: CDR1 DFQATT, CDR2 SNEGSKA (reference sequence). Study-level findings and limits: Just a small share of clonotypes turned up in the CD4 compartment as well as the CD8 compartment. Boosting was followed by the reappearance of most primary-vaccination clones (approximately 97% CD4, roughly 90% CD8).

The V gene is TRBV20-1, the J gene TRBJ2-2; tentatively, D is TRBD1 (5 bases). Sequenced here: CD8+ T cells sorted from PBMCs, sampled 45 days after the yellow fever booster vaccination. The TCR originated in a man aged 18 to 35 who received the YFV17D yellow fever vaccine. CDR3 sequence reads: CSASGQNTGELFF. For the CDR3, the DNA is TGCAGTGCCAGTGGACAGAACACCGGGGAGCTGTTTTTT.